This record concerns one T cell receptor (beta chain) sequence. These data come from a study of blood T cell repertoires in COVID-19. Study background: The origin of the acute and convalescent COVID-19 samples was the United States, Italy and Spain. In each case, the material was cDNA or gDNA derived from T cells, B-cell-depleted T cells, or PBMCs.

In the source study's methods: Amplification of reference gene primers was used by the study to estimate nucleated cell counts. Sequencing was performed with immunoSEQ multiplex PCR; in TCRdb, only in-frame clones are kept and a portion is missing. The V and J calls and the clone size are those of that table, but D and trimming were determined from the DNA. The data contain about 410,000 clones, about nine tenths of them singletons. CDR3 length equals 14 residues. V lost 5 bases and J lost 3, with 15 bases in between. The germline gives CDR1 SGHNT, CDR2 YYREEE (reference sequence). This TCR came from a woman in her twenties or thirties with active or convalescent COVID-19. Sample: peripheral blood. The gene calls are TRBV5-4 and TRBJ2-7, with D possibly matching TRBD1 (7 bases). CDR3 sequence (DNA): TGTGCCAGCAGTTTTGCGGGACAGAGCTACGAGCAGTACTTC. Residues: CASSFAGQSYEQYF.